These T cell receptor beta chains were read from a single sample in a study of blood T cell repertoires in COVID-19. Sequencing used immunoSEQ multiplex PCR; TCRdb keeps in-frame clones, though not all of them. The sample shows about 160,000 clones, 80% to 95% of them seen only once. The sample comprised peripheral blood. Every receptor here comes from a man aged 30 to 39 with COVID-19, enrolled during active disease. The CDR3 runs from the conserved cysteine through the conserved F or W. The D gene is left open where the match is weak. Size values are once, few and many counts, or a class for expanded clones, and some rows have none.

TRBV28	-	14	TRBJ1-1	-	CASSGGFQSPEAFF	TGTGCCAGCAGCGGGGGTTTCCAATCCCCTGAAGCTTTCTTT
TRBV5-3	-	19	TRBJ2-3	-	CARSLVREQEEGSTDTQYF	TGTGCCAGAAGCTTGGTGAGGGAGCAGGAGGAGGGCAGCACAGATACGCAGTATTTT
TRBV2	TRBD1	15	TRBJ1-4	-	CASSESRGPYGKLFF	TGTGCCAGCAGTGAATCCAGGGGGCCATATGGAAAACTGTTTTTT
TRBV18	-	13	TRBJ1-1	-	CASSPGRYAEAFF	TGTGCCAGCTCACCAGGGCGCTACGCTGAAGCTTTCTTT
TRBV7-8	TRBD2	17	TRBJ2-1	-	CASSLKGSGLAGDEQFF	TGTGCCAGCAGCTTAAAGGGGAGCGGACTAGCGGGAGATGAGCAGTTCTTC
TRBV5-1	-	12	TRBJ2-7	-	CASSLDREEQYF	TGCGCCAGCAGCTTGGACAGGGAGGAGCAGTACTTC
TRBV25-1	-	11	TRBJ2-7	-	CASSELNEQYF	TGTGCCAGCAGTGAACTTAACGAGCAGTACTTC
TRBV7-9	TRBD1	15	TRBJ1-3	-	CASSLETGERNTIYF	TGTGCCAGCAGCTTAGAAACAGGGGAAAGAAACACCATATATTTT
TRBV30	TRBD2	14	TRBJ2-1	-	CACLAGGSYNEQFF	TGTGCCTGCCTAGCGGGAGGGTCATACAATGAGCAGTTCTTC
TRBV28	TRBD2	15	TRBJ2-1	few	CASSLAGGVVNEQFF	TGTGCCAGCAGTCTAGCGGGAGGTGTCGTCAATGAGCAGTTCTTC
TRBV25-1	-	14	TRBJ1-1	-	CASSDERGWTEAFF	TGTGCCAGCAGTGATGAAAGGGGATGGACTGAAGCTTTCTTT
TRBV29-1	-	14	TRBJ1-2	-	CSVEDQAGWNGYTF	TGCAGCGTTGAAGATCAGGCAGGGTGGAATGGCTACACCTTC
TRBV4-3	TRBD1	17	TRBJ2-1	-	CASSQFSTGLLQDEQFF	TGCGCCAGCAGCCAATTCTCGACAGGGCTACTGCAGGATGAGCAGTTCTTC
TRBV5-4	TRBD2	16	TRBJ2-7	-	CASSRNGGGSSYEQYF	TGTGCCAGCAGTCGGAACGGGGGGGGCTCCTCCTACGAGCAGTACTTC
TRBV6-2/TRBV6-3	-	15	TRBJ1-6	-	CASSYSDRSRVPLHF	TGTGCCAGCAGTTACTCAGACAGGTCGAGGGTGCCCCTCCACTTT
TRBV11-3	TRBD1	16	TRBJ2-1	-	CASSLRGQVRDNEQFF	TGTGCCAGCAGCTTAAGGGGGCAAGTAAGGGACAATGAGCAGTTCTTC
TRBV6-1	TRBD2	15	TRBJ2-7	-	CASSERGSGTYEQYF	TGTGCCAGCAGTGAGCGAGGAAGCGGGACCTACGAGCAGTACTTC
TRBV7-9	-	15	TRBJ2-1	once	CASSSVTTLDDEQFF	TGTGCCAGCAGCTCAGTAACTACCCTCGACGATGAGCAGTTCTTC
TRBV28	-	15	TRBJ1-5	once	CASSWRMGSNQPQHF	TGTGCCAGCAGTTGGAGGATGGGGAGCAATCAGCCCCAGCATTTT
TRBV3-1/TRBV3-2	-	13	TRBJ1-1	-	CASSSTVNTEAFF	TGTGCCAGCAGCTCTACAGTGAACACTGAAGCTTTCTTT
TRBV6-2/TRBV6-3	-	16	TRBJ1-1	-	CASSYLPTGANTEAFF	TGTGCCAGCAGTTACCTGCCGACAGGAGCGAACACTGAAGCTTTCTTT
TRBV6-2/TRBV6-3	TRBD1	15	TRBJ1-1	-	CASSYRQGADTEAFF	TGTGCCAGCAGTTACCGGCAGGGGGCTGACACTGAAGCTTTCTTT
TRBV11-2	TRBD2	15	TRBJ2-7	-	CASSLAAGVPYEQYF	TGTGCCAGCAGCTTAGCGGCGGGGGTCCCCTACGAGCAGTACTTC
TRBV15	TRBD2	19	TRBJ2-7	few	CATSRDRYSRTSGSNEQYF	TGTGCCACCAGCAGAGATCGATACTCCCGGACTAGCGGGAGTAACGAGCAGTACTTC